This T cell receptor (beta chain) was identified during a study of naive and memory T cell subsets. Comment on this clonotype: What it binds is unknown.

The beta constant-region primer was an equimolar mix of two oligonucleotides covering TRBC1 and TRBC2. Ligated cDNA was amplified by four rounds of PCR with nested alpha and beta constant-region primers and SP2. TCRdb used MiXCR to reprocess the UMI-ligation and nested PCR reads, holding one entry per CDR3 protein. The sample has 150,000 or so distinct CDR3 sequences; approximately 24% are singletons. The germline V gene has CDR1 SGHVS and CDR2 FQNEAQ. This CDR3 comprises 15 residues. Deletions cut 0 bases from V and 2 bases from J, with 10 bases between. Points from the study as a whole: A few larger clonotypes appeared in naive repertoires, especially CD8, possibly memory cells re-expressing CD45RA. Each distinct alpha or beta sequence counts as one clonotype. TCR abundance followed a power law differing between naive and memory subsets.

Sequenced material: naive CD4+ T cells from blood. V is TRBV7-8 and J is TRBJ2-5; tentatively, D is TRBD1 (6 bases). This clonotype was obtained from a human donor in good health. The DNA for the CDR3 is TGTGCCAGCAGCTTAGCGTGGGGGCGGCAAGAGACCCAGTACTTC. This codes for CASSLAWGRQETQYF.